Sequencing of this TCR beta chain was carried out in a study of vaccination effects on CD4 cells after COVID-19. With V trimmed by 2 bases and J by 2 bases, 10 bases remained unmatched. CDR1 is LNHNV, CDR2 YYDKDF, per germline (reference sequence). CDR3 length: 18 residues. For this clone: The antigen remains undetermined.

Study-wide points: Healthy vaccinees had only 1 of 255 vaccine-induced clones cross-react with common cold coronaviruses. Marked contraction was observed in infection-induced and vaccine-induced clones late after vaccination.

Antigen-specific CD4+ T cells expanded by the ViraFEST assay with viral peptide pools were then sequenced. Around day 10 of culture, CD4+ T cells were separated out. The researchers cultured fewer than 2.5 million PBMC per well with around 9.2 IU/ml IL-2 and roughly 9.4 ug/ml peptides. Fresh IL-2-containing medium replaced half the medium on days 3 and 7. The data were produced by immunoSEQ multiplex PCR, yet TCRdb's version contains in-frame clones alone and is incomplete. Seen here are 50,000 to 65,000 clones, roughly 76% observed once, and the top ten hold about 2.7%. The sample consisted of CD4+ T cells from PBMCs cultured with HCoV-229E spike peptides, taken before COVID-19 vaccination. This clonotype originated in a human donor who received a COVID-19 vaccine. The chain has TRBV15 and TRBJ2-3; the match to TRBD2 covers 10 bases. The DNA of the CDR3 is TGTGCCACCAGCAGAACAACCCCTAGCGGGAGCAACACAGATACGCAGTATTTT. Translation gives CATSRTTPSGSNTDTQYF.